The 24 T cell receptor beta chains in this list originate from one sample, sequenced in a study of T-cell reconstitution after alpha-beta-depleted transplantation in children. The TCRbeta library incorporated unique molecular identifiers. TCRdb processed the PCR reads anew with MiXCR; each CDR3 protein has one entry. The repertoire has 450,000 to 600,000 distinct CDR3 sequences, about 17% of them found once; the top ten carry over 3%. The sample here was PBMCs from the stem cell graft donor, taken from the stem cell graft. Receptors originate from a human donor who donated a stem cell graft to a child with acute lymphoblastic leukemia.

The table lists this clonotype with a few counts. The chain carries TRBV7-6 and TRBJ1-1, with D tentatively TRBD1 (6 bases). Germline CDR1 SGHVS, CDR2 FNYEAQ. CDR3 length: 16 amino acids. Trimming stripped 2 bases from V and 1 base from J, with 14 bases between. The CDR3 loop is CASSLLGGARNTEAFF. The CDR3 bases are TGTGCCAGCAGCTTACTGGGGGGGGCGCGGAACACTGAAGCTTTCTTT.

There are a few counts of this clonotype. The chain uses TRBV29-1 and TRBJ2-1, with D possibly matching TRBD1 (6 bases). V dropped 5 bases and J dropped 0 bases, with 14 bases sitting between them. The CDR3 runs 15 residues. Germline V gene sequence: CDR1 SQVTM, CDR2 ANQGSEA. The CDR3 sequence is CSVTWGRSSYNEQFF. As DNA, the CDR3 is TGCAGCGTTACCTGGGGGCGGAGCTCCTACAATGAGCAGTTCTTC.

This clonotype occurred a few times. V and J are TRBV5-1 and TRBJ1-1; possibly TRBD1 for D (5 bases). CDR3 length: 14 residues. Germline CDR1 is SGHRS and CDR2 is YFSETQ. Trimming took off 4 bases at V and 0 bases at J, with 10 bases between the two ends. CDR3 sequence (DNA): TGCGCCAGCAGCACAGGCCGGGTGAACACTGAAGCTTTCTTT. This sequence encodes CASSTGRVNTEAFF.

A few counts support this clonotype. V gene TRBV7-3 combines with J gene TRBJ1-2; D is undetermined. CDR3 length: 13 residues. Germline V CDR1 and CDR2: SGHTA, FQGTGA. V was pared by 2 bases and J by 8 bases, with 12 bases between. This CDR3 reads CASSLDGIEGYTF. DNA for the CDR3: TGTGCCAGCAGCTTAGACGGAATAGAGGGCTACACCTTC.

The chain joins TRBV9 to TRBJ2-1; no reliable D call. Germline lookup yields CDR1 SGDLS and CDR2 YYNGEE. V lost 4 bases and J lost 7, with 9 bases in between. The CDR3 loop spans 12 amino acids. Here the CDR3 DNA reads TGTGCCAGCAGCCCCCGGTGGAATGAGCAGTTCTTC. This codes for CASSPRWNEQFF. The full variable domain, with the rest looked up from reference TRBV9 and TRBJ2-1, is DSGVTQTPKHLITATGQRVTLRCSPRSGDLSVYWYQQSLDQGLQFLIQYYNGEERAKGNILERFSAQQFPDLHSELNLSSLELGDSALYFCASSPRWNEQFFGPGTRLTVL.

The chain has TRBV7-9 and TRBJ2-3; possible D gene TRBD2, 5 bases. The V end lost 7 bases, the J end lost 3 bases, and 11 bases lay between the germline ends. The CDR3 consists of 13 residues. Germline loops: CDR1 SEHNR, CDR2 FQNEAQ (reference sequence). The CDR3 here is CASTALATDTQYF. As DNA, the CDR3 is TGTGCCAGCACGGCGTTAGCGACAGATACGCAGTATTTT.

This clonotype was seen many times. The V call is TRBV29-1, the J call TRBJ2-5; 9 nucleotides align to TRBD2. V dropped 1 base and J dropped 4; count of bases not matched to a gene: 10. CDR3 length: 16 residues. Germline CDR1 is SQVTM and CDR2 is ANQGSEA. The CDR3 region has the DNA TGCAGCGTTGAAGGTAGCGGGAGAGGTTCGGGAGAGACCCAGTACTTC. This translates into CSVEGSGRGSGETQYF. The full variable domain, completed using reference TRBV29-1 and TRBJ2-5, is SAVISQKPSRDICQRGTSLTIQCQVDSQVTMMFWYRQQPGQSLTLIATANQGSEATYESGFVIDKFPISRPNLTFSTLTVSNMSPEDSSIYLCSVEGSGRGSGETQYFGPGTRLLVL.

The CDR3 sequence: CASSQDRGRGLSYEQYF. The CDR3 DNA reads as TGTGCCAGCAGCCAAGATCGGGGCAGGGGCCTCTCCTACGAGCAGTACTTC. The rearrangement uses TRBV3-1 and TRBJ2-7; the D gene is possibly TRBD1 (6 bases). The V end was cut by 0 bases, the J end by 0 bases, with 15 bases between. The CDR3 has 17 residues. Germline CDR1 is LGHDT and CDR2 is YNNKEL (reference sequence).

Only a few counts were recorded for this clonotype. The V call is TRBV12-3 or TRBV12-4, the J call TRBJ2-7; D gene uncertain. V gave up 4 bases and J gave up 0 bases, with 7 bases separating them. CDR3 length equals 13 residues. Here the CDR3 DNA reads TGTGCCAGCAGTTATCAACACTCCTACGAGCAGTACTTC. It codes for CASSYQHSYEQYF.

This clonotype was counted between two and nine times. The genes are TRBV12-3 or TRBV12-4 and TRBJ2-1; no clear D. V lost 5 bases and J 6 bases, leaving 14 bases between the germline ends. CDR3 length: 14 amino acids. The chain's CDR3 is CASSPLFSPNEQFF. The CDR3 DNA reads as TGTGCCAGCAGTCCCCTCTTTAGTCCCAATGAGCAGTTCTTC.

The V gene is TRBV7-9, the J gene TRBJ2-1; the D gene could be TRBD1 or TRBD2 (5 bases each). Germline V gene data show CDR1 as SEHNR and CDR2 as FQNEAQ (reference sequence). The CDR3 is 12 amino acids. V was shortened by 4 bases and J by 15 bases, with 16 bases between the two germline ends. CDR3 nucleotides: TGTGCCAGCAGCTCTCTTTGGGGGTGGTTGTTCTTC. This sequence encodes CASSSLWGWLFF.

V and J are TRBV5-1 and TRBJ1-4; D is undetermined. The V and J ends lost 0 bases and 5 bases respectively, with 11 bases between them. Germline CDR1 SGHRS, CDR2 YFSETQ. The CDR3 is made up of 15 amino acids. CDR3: CASSLGQVDNEKLFF. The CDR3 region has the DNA TGCGCCAGCAGCTTGGGGCAGGTCGACAATGAAAAACTGTTTTTT.

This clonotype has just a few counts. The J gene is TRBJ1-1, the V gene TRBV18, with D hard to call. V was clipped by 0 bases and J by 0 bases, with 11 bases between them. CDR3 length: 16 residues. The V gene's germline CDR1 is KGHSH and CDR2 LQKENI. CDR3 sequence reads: CASSPPGPAMNTEAFF. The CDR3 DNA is TGTGCCAGCTCACCACCGGGCCCCGCGATGAACACTGAAGCTTTCTTT.

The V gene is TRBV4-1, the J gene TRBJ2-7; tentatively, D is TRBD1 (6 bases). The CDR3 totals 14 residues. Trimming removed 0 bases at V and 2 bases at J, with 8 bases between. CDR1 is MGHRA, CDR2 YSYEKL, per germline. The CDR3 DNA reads TGCGCCAGCAGCCAAGAAGCAGGGGCCTACGAGCAGTACTTC. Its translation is CASSQEAGAYEQYF.

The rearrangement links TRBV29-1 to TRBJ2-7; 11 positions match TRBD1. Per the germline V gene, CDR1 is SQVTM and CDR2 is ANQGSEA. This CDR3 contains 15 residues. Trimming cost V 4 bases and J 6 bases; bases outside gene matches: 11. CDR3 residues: CSVAWTGGPYGEQYF. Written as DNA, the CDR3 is TGCAGCGTTGCCTGGACAGGGGGCCCTTATGGCGAGCAGTACTTC.

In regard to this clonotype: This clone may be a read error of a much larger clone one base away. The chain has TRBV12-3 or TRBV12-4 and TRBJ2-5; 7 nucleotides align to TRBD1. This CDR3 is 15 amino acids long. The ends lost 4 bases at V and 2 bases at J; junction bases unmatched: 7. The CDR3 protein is CASSWTGPWQETQYF. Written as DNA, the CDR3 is TGTGCCAGCAGTTGGACAGGCCCTTGGCAAGAGACCCAGTACTTC.

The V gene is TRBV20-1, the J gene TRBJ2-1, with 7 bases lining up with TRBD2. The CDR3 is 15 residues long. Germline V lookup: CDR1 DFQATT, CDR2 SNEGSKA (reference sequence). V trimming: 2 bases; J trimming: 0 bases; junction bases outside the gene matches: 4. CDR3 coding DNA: TGCAGTGCTAGACGGGGCGGGAGCTCCTACAATGAGCAGTTCTTC. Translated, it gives CSARRGGSSYNEQFF.

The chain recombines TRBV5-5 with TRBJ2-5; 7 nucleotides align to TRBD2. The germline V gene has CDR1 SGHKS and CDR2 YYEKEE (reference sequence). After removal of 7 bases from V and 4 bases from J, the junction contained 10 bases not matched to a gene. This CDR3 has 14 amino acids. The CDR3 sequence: CASAFSGWGETQYF. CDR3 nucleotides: TGTGCCAGCGCCTTTAGCGGGTGGGGAGAGACCCAGTACTTC.

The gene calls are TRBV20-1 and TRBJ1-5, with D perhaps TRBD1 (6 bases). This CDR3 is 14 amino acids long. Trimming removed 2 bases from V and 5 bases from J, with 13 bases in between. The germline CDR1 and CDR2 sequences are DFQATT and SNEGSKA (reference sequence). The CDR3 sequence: CSARSGANHQPQHF. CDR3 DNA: TGCAGTGCTAGATCGGGGGCCAATCATCAGCCCCAGCATTTT.

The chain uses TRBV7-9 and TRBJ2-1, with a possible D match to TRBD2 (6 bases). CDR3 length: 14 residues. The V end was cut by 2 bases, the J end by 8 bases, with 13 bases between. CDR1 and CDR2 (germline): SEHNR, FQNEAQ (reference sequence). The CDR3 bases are TGTGCCAGCAGCTTATCTTCCGGGAGCTATGAGCAGTTCTTC. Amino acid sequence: CASSLSSGSYEQFF. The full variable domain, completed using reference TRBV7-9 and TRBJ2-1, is DTGVSQNPRHKITKRGQNVTFRCDPISEHNRLYWYRQTLGQGPEFLTYFQNEAQLEKSRLLSDRFSAERPKGSFSTLEIQRTEQGDSAMYLCASSLSSGSYEQFFGPGTRLTVL.

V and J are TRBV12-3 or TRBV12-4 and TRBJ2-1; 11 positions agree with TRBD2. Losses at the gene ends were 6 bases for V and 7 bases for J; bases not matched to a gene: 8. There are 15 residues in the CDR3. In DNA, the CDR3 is TGTGCCAGCAGCCAACTAGCGGGAGCTAGTAATGAGCAGTTCTTC. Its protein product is CASSQLAGASNEQFF.

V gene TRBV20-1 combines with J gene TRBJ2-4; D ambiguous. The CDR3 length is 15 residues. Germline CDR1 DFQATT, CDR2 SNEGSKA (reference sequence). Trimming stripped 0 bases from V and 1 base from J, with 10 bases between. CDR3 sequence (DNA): TGCAGTGCTAGAGATCTTGGGATTGCCAAAAACATTCAGTACTTC. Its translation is CSARDLGIAKNIQYF.

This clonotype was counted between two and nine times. The CDR3 sequence is CASSLGTRQTEAFF. As DNA, the CDR3 is TGTGCCAGCAGTTTAGGTACAAGGCAAACTGAAGCTTTCTTT. The chain couples TRBV12-3 or TRBV12-4 to TRBJ1-1; no clear D gene. V lost 1 base to trimming and J lost 5 bases, with 11 bases between them. The CDR3 length is 14 residues.

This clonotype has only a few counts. In DNA, the CDR3 is TGTGCCAGCAGCGTAGTGACAGCTCCTAACACCGGGGAGCTGTTTTTT. This gives the protein CASSVVTAPNTGELFF. The rearrangement joins TRBV9 to TRBJ2-2; D is possibly TRBD1 (5 bases). Trimming cost V 0 bases and J 2 bases, with 11 bases left between them. There are 16 residues in the CDR3. In germline, CDR1 is SGDLS, CDR2 YYNGEE.